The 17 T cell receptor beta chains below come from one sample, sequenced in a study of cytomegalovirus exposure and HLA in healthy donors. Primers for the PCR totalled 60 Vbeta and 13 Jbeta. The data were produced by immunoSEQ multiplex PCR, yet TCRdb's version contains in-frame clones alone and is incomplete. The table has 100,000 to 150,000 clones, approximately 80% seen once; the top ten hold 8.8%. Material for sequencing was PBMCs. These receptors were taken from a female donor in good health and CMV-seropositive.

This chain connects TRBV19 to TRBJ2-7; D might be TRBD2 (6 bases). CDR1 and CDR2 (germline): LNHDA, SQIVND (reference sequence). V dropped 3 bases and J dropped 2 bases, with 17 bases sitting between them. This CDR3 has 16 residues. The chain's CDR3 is CASSMGWGGRAYEQYF. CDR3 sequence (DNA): TGTGCCAGTAGTATGGGGTGGGGAGGCAGAGCCTACGAGCAGTACTTC.

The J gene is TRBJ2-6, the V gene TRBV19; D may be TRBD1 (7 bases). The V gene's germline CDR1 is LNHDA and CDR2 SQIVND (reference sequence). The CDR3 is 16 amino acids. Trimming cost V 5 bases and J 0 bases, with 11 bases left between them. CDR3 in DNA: TGTGCCAGTAGTCCCAGGGGGGTCTCTGGGGCCAACGTCCTGACTTTC. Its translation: CASSPRGVSGANVLTF.

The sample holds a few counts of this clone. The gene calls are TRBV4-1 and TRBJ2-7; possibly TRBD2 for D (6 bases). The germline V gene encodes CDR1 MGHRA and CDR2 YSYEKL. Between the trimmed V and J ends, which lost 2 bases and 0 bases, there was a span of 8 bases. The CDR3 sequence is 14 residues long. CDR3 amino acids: CASSQQRASYEQYF. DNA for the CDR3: TGCGCCAGCAGCCAACAGCGGGCCTCCTACGAGCAGTACTTC.

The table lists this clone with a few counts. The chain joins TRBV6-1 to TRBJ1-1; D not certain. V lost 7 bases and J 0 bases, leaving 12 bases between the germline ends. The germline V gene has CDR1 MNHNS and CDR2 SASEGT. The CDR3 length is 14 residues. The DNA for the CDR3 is TGTGCCAGCACCCCGGGTCCTATGAACACTGAAGCTTTCTTT. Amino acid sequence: CASTPGPMNTEAFF.

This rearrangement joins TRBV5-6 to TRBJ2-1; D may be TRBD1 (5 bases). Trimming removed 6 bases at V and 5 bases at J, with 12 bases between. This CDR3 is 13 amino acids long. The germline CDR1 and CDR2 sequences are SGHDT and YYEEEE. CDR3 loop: CASTRAPNNEQFF. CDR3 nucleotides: TGTGCCAGCACCAGGGCCCCAAACAATGAGCAGTTCTTC.

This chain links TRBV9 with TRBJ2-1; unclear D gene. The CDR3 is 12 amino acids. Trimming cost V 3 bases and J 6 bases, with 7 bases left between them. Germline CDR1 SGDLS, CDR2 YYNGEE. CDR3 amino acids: CASSGNSNEQFF. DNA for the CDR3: TGTGCCAGCAGCGGAAACAGCAATGAGCAGTTCTTC.

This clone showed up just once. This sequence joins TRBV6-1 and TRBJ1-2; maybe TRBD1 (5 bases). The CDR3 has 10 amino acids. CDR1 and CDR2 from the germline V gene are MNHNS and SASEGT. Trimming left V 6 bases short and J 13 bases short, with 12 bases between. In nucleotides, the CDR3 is TGTGCCAGCAGCGTCCAGGGAATCACCTTC. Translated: CASSVQGITF.

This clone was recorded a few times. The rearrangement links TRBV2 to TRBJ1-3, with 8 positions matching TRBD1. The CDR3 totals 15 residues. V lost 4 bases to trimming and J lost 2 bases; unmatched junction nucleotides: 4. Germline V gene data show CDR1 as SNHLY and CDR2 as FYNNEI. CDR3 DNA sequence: TGTGCCAGCAGTGCGACGGGACAGGCTGGAAACACCATATATTTT. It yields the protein CASSATGQAGNTIYF.

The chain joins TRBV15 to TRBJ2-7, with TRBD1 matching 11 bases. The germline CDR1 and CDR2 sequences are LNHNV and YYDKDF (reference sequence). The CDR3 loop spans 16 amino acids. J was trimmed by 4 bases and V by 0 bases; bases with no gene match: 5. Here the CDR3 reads CATSRDWGTGGYEQYF. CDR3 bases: TGTGCCACCAGCAGAGATTGGGGGACAGGGGGATACGAGCAGTACTTC.

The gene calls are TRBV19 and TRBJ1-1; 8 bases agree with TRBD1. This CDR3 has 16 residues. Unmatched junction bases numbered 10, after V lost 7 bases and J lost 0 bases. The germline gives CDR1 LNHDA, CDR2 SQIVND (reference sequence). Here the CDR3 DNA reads TGTGCCAGTATGGACAGGGATCGGTTGATGAACACTGAAGCTTTCTTT. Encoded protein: CASMDRDRLMNTEAFF.

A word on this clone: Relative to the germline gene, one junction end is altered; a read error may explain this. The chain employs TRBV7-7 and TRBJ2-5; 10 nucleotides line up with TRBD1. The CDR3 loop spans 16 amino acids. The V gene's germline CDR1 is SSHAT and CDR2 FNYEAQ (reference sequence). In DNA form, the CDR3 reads TGTGCTAGCAGCTTGGGAGGGACAGGGGCGGGAGAGACCCAGTACTTC. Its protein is CASSLGGTGAGETQYF. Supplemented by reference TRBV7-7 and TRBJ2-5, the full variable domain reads GAGVSQSPRYKVTKRGQDVTLRCDPISSHATLYWYQQALGQGPEFLTYFNYEAQPDKSGLPSDRFSAERPEGSISTLTIQRTEQRDSAMYRCASSLGGTGAGETQYFGPGTRLLVL.

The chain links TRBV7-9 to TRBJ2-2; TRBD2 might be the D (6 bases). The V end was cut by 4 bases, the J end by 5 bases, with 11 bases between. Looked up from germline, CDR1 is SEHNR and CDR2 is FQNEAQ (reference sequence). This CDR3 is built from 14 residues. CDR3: CASSSTGDTGELFF. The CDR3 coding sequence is TGTGCCAGCAGCTCAACGGGGGATACCGGGGAGCTGTTTTTT.

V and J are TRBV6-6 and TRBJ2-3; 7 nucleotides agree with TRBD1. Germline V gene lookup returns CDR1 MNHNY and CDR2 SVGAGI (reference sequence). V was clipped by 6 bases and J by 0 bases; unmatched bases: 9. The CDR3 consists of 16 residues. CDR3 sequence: CASRSGQTRSTDTQYF. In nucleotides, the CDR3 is TGTGCCAGCAGGTCGGGACAGACCCGTAGCACAGATACGCAGTATTTT.

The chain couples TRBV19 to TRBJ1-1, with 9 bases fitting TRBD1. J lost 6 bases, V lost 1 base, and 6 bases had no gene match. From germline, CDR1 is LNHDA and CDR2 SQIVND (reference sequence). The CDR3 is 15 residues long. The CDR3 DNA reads TGTGCCAGTAGTATAGTCTGGACAGGGGAGGCTGAAGCTTTCTTT. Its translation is CASSIVWTGEAEAFF.

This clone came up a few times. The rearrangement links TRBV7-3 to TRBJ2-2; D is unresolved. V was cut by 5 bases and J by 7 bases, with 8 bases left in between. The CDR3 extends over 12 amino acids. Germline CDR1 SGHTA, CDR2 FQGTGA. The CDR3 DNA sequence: TGTGCCAGCAGCCAAATCATCGGGGAGCTGTTTTTT. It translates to CASSQIIGELFF.

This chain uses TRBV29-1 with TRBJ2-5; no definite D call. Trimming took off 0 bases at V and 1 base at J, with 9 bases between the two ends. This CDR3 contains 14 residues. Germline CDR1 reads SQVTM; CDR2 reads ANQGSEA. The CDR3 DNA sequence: TGCAGCGTTGAAGATCACCTAACCCAAGAGACCCAGTACTTC. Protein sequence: CSVEDHLTQETQYF.

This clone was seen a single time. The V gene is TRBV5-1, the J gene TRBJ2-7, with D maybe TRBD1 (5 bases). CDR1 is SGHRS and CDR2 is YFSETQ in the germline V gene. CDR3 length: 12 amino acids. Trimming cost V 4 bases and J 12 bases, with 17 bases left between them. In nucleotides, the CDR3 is TGCGCCAGCAGCCAAGACCAGGGTGTTGGGTACTTC. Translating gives CASSQDQGVGYF.